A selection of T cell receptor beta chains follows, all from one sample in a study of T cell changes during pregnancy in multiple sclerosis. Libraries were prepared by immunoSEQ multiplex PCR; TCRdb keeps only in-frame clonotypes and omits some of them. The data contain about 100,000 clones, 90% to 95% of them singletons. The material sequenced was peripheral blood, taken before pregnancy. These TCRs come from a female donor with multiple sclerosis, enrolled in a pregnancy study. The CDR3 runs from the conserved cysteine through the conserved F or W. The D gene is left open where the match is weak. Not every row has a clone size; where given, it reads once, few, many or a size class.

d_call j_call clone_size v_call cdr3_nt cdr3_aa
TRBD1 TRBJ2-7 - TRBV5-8 TGTGCCAGCAGCTACGCCGGGACAGGAATCTACGAGCAGTACTTC CASSYAGTGIYEQYF
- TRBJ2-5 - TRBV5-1 TGCGCCAGCAGCCCCTTAGGAGGGTACGAGACCCAGTACTTC CASSPLGGYETQYF
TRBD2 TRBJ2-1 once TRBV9 TGTGCCAGCAGCGTAGCTTCGGGGACTAGCGGTTTCAATGAGCAGTTCTTC CASSVASGTSGFNEQFF
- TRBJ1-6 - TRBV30 TGTGCCTGGAGCCCCATCGGGAAGGGACTGAGCTCACCCCTCCACTTT CAWSPIGKGLSSPLHF
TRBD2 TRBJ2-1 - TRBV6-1 TGTGCCAGCACTGACCCGGGACTAACTGACAATGAGCAGTTCTTC CASTDPGLTDNEQFF
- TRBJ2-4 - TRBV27 TGTGCCAGCAGTTCCCTAGCCAAAAACATTCAGTACTTC CASSSLAKNIQYF
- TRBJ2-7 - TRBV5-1 TGCGCCAGCAGCTCCGACACCTCCTACGAGCAGTACTTC CASSSDTSYEQYF
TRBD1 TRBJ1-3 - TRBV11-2 TGTGCCAGCAGTCTCCCCGGACAGGGAGGGGAAAACACCATATATTTT CASSLPGQGGENTIYF
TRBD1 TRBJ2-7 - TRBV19 TGTGCCAGTAGTGCACGACCCGGGACAGGGACCTACGAGCAGTACTTC CASSARPGTGTYEQYF
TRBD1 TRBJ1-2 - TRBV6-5 TGTGCCAGCAGGCTAGACAGGGGTGGCTACACCTTC CASRLDRGGYTF
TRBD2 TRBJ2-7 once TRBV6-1 TGTGCCAGCAGTGACCGGCTAGCGGGAGCTTACGAGCAGTACTTC CASSDRLAGAYEQYF
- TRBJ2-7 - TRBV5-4 TGTGCCAGCAGTCGGGGGTCCTCCTACGAGCAGTACTTC CASSRGSSYEQYF
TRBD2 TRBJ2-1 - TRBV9 TGTGCCAGCAGCGGAAGTAGGACTAGCGGGAGCTCCTACAATGAGCAGTTCTTC CASSGSRTSGSSYNEQFF
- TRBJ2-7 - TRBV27 TGTGCCAGTGGCCTCTGGGGGCAGGGCTCCTACGAGCAGTACTTC CASGLWGQGSYEQYF
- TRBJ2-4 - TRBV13 TGTGCCAGCAGCTTAGGACTGGCCAAAAACATTCAGTACTTC CASSLGLAKNIQYF
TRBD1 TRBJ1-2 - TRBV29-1 TGCAGCGTTGACAGGGGGAATAACTATGGCTACACCTTC CSVDRGNNYGYTF
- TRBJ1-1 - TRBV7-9 TGTGCCAGCAGCTGGGGGGGGCCGGGGTTGTCATTCACTGAAGCTTTCTTT CASSWGGPGLSFTEAFF
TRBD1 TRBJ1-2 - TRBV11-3 TGTGCCAGCAGCTTAGCAGACAGGGGAGTTAACTATGGCTACACCTTC CASSLADRGVNYGYTF
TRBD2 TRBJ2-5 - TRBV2 TGTGCCAGCAGGACTAGCGGCCTCCAAGAGACCCAGTACTTC CASRTSGLQETQYF
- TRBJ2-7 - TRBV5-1 TGCGCCAGCAGCTTGGACCGGACGGGATCCTCCTACGAGCAGTACTTC CASSLDRTGSSYEQYF
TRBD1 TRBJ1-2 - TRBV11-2 TGTGCCAGCAGCTTAAGGACAGGGTTAAACTATGGCTACACCTTC CASSLRTGLNYGYTF
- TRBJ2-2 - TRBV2 TGTGCCACCCAGCAGGGTCACGGGGAGCTGTTTTTT CATQQGHGELFF
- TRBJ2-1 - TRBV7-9 TGTGCCAGCAGTTACGACTACTACTCCTACAATGAGCAGTTCTTC CASSYDYYSYNEQFF
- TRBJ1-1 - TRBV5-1 TGCGCCAGCAGCTTGGTAGGGGGGGACACTGAAGCTTTCTTT CASSLVGGDTEAFF
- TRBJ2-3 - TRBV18 TGTGCCAGCTCACCACCTTTAACAGATACGCAGTATTTT CASSPPLTDTQYF
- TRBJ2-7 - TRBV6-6 TGTGCCAGCTCTGGCGGGACAGCCCTTTACGAGCAGTACTTC CASSGGTALYEQYF
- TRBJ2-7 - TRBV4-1 TGCGCCAGCAGCCAAGAGCCGGGACAAAACTACGAGCAGTACTTC CASSQEPGQNYEQYF
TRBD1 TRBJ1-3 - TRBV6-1 TGTGCCAGCAGTGTTCGGGACAGGGGAAACACCATATATTTT CASSVRDRGNTIYF
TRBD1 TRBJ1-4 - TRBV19 TGTGCCAGTCGACAGGGAAATGAGGAAAAACTGTTTTTT CASRQGNEEKLFF
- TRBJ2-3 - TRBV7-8 TGTGCCAGCAGCCTAGAATCAGGGTATGGAGATACGCAGTATTTT CASSLESGYGDTQYF
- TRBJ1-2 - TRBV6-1 TGTGCCAGCAGTGAAGCTCTCGGGGCATTGGGGGCCTATGGCTACACCTTC CASSEALGALGAYGYTF
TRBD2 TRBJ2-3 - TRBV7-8 TGTGCCAGCAGCTTAGACGGACTAGCGGTTGCAGATACGCAGTATTTT CASSLDGLAVADTQYF
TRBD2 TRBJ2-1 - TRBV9 TGTGCCAGCAGCGTAGGGGGAGGGCCGTCGCGGGGCTCCTACAATGAGCAGTTCTTC CASSVGGGPSRGSYNEQFF
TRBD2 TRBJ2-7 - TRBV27 TGTGCCAGCAGCTCAATACTAGCGGGCCCCTCCTACGAGCAGTACTTC CASSSILAGPSYEQYF
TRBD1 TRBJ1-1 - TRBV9 TGTGCCAGCAGCGAGCTCCCCACAGGGGGCGCGGGGCAGAACACTGAAGCTTTCTTT CASSELPTGGAGQNTEAFF
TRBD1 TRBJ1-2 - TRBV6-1 TGTGCCAGCAGGCAGGGGGCGAATGGCTACACCTTC CASRQGANGYTF
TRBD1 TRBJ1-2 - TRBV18 TGTGCCAGCTCATCACAGGGGAATTCGGGCTACACCTTC CASSSQGNSGYTF
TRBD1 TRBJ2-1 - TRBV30 TGTGCCTGGAAGCCGGGACAGGGGATAGCGGGACCGAGCAATGAGCAGTTCTTC CAWKPGQGIAGPSNEQFF
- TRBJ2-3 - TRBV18 TGTGCCAGCTCACCACCGGGGTTAGCGGGCACAGATACGCAGTATTTT CASSPPGLAGTDTQYF
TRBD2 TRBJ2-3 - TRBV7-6 TGTGCCAGCAGCTTAAGTGCGGGAGGGTACACAGATACGCAGTATTTT CASSLSAGGYTDTQYF
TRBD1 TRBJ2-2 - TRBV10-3 TGTGCCATCAGTGAGCCTACCGGGACAGTCACCGGGGAGCTGTTTTTT CAISEPTGTVTGELFF
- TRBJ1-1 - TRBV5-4 TGTGCCAGCCAGAAAGGGGGTAACACTGAAGCTTTCTTT CASQKGGNTEAFF
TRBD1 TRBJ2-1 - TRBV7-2 TGTGCCAGCAGCCCTGGTTTTGGGACAGGGGTAGATGAGCAGTTCTTC CASSPGFGTGVDEQFF
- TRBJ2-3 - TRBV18 TGTGCCAGCTCACCAGGGGCTAGCACAGATACGCAGTATTTT CASSPGASTDTQYF
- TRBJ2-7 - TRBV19 TGTGCCAGTAGGGGGCAGGGGGGTAACGAGCAGTACTTC CASRGQGGNEQYF
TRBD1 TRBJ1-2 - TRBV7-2 TGTGCCAGCAGCCGGGACAACAGGGGGGGCGATGGCTACACCTTC CASSRDNRGGDGYTF
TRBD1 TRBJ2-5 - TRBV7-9 TGTGCCAGCAGCACAGGGACAGGGAGAGAGACCCAGTACTTC CASSTGTGRETQYF
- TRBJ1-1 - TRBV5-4 TGTGCCAGCAGCTTGAGGGCGGGGTACACTGAAGCTTTCTTT CASSLRAGYTEAFF
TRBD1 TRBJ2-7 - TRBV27 TGTGCCAGCCGGGACAGTAACTCCTACGAGCAGTACTTC CASRDSNSYEQYF
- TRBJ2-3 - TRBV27 TGTGCCAGCTCGTTGGGCCACCCGGATACGCAGTATTTT CASSLGHPDTQYF
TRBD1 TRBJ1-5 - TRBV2 TGTGCCAGCAGTGGGGGACAGACCCGCAATCAGCCCCAGCATTTT CASSGGQTRNQPQHF
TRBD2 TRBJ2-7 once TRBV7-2 TGTGCCAGCAGCTTTCCTAGCGGGAGCTCCTACGAGCAGTACTTC CASSFPSGSSYEQYF
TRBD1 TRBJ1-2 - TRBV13 TGTGCCAGCAGCAGAACGGGACAGTTAAACTATGGCTACACCTTC CASSRTGQLNYGYTF
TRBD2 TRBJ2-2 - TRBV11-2 TGTGCCAGCAGCTTACGGGGGGGGGCCGGGGAGCTGTTTTTT CASSLRGGAGELFF
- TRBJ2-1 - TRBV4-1 TGCGCCAGCAGCCAAGAAGTAGCGGTTTACAATGAGCAGTTCTTC CASSQEVAVYNEQFF
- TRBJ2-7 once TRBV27 TGTGCCAGCAGTTTAGGAGGCTCCTACGAGCAGTACTTC CASSLGGSYEQYF
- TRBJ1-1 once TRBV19 TGTGCCAGTAGTGTCGGGGGGCAGAGCACTGAAGCTTTCTTT CASSVGGQSTEAFF
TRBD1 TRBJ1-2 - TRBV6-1 TGTGCCAGCAGTGAAGGGGGACAGGGGTGGCATGGCTACACCTTC CASSEGGQGWHGYTF